This TCR beta chain was captured in a study of cytomegalovirus exposure and HLA in healthy donors. Study-wide points: Likely technical artifact: a cluster of highly shared sequence variants.

A word on this clone: The antigen is undetermined.

Germline CDR1 is SGHVS and CDR2 is FNYEAQ. The J segment lost 5 bases and the V segment lost 5 bases, leaving 8 bases of the junction unmatched. The CDR3 consists of 15 residues. In the PCR, 60 Vbeta and 13 Jbeta primers were used. Sequencing used immunoSEQ multiplex PCR; TCRdb keeps in-frame clones, though not all of them. The sample consists of approximately 110,000 clones, roughly 77% of them appearing once. Sequencing used PBMCs. The chain employs TRBV7-6 and TRBJ2-2; 7 bases fit TRBD1. The TCR originated in a woman aged 30 to 39 in good health and CMV-seronegative. The CDR3 loop reads CASSPRTGWTGELFF. In DNA, the CDR3 is TGTGCCAGCAGCCCTCGGACAGGATGGACCGGGGAGCTGTTTTTT.